Listed below are T cell receptor beta chains from one sample, sequenced in a study of T cells in localized non-small cell lung cancer. Clones were sequenced by immunoSEQ multiplex PCR, and TCRdb holds only the in-frame ones, with some missing. Counted here are 45,000 to 55,000 clones, around 77% occurring once; the ten biggest clones make up less than 20%. The source material was peripheral blood, sampled before any cancer treatment. The receptor set was obtained from a man between 40 and 70 years old with stage I squamous cell lung carcinoma. The CDR3 runs from the conserved cysteine through the conserved F or W. A D gene is named only where the DNA matches it firmly. Only some rows state a clone size, as once, few, many or a class for expanded clones.

j_call d_call clone_size v_call cdr3_nt cdr3_aa
TRBJ2-3 - - TRBV19 TGTGCCAGTAGTATGCCAGCTGAGCTATGGGGTACGCAGTATTTT CASSMPAELWGTQYF
TRBJ2-5 - - TRBV6-5 TGTGCCAGCAGTTACGGGGGCCTGGGGGAGACCCAGTACTTC CASSYGGLGETQYF
TRBJ2-7 TRBD2 few TRBV11-1 TGTGCCAGCAGCCTGACTAGCGGGGTTCCCTACGAGCAGTACTTC CASSLTSGVPYEQYF
TRBJ1-4 - - TRBV5-6 TGTGCCAGCAGCTTACGAGGGGCACGAGAAAAACTGTTTTTT CASSLRGAREKLFF
TRBJ2-2 - - TRBV5-6 TGTGCCAGCAGCCCCGGGCCCGGCCCGACCGGGGAGCTGTTTTTT CASSPGPGPTGELFF
TRBJ1-3 - - TRBV28 TGTGCCAGCAGTTTTCATCCGGGCTCAACGCAAGGAAACACCATATATTTT CASSFHPGSTQGNTIYF
TRBJ1-5 - once TRBV5-6 TGTGCCAGCAGCTTATTAAGGGATCAGCCCCAGCATTTT CASSLLRDQPQHF
TRBJ2-7 TRBD1 many TRBV4-1 TGCGCCAGCAGCCAAGTGGCGACAGGGGGATCCTACGAGCAGTACTTC CASSQVATGGSYEQYF
TRBJ1-1 TRBD1 - TRBV28 TGTGCCAGCAGTCCACACGACAGGGCTTTTACTGAAGCTTTCTTT CASSPHDRAFTEAFF
TRBJ2-3 - - TRBV5-1 TGCGCCAGCATGTGGAGCGCTAGCACAGATACGCAGTATTTT CASMWSASTDTQYF